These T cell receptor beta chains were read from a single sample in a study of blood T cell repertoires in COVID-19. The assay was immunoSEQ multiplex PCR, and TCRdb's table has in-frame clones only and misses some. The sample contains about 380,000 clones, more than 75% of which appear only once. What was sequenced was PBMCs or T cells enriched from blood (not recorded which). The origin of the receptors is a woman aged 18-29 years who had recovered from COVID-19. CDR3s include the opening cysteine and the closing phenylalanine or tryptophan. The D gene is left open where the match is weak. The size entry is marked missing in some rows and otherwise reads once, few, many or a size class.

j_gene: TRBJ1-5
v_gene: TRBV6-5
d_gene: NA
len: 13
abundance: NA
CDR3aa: CASTRGLFQPQHF
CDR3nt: TGTGCCAGCACCCGCGGGCTATTTCAGCCCCAGCATTTT

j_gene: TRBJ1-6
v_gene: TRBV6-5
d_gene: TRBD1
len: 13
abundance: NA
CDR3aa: CASTRDSNSPLHF
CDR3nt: TGTGCCAGCACCAGGGACAGCAATTCACCCCTCCACTTT

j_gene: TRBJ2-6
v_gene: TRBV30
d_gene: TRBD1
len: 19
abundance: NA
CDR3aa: CAWSRQNGQGVSGANVLTF
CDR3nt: TGTGCCTGGAGCCGCCAAAACGGACAGGGCGTCTCTGGGGCCAACGTCCTGACTTTC

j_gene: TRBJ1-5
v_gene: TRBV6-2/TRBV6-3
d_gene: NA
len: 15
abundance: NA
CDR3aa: CASSYSRQGNQPQHF
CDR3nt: TGTGCCAGCAGTTACTCGAGGCAGGGGAATCAGCCCCAGCATTTT

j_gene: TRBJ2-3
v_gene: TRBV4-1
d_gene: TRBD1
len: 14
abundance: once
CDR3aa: CASSQGQGGDTQYF
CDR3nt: TGCGCCAGCAGCCAAGGACAGGGCGGAGATACGCAGTATTTT

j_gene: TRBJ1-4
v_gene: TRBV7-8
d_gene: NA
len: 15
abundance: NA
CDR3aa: CASSLYGRGVEKLFF
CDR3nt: TGTGCCAGCAGCTTATACGGCAGGGGAGTCGAAAAACTGTTTTTT

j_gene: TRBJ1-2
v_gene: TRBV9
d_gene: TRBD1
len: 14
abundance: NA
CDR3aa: CASSAGTATYGYTF
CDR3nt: TGTGCCAGCAGCGCCGGGACAGCTACCTATGGCTACACCTTC

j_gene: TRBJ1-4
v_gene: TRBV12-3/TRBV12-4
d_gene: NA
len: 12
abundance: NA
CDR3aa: CASTSGDEKLFF
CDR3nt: TGTGCCAGCACATCAGGGGATGAAAAACTGTTTTTT

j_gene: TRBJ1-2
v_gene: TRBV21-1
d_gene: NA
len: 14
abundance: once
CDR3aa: CASSRDRPVYGYTF
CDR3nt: TGTGCCAGCAGCAGGGACAGGCCAGTATATGGCTACACCTTC

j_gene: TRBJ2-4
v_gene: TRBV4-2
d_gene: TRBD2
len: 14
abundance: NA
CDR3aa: CASGTSGGKNIQYF
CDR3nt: TGTGCCAGCGGGACTAGCGGGGGGAAAAACATTCAGTACTTC

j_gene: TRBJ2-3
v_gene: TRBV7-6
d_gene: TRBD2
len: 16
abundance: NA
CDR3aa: CASSRTSGGSTDTQYF
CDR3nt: TGTGCCAGCAGCCGAACTAGCGGGGGGAGCACAGATACGCAGTATTTT

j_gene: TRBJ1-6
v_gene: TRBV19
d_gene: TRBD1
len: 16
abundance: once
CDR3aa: CASSIGVTGGRSPLHF
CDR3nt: TGTGCCAGTAGTATAGGTGTTACAGGGGGCCGTTCACCCCTCCACTTT

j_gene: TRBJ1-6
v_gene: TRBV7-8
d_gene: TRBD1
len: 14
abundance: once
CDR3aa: CASSSDRVVSPLHF
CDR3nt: TGTGCCAGCAGCTCAGACAGGGTCGTTTCACCCCTCCACTTT

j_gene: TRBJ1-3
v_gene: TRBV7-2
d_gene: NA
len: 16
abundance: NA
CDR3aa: CASSLVVASSGNTIYF
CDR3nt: TGTGCCAGCAGCTTAGTGGTCGCGTCGTCTGGAAACACCATATATTTT

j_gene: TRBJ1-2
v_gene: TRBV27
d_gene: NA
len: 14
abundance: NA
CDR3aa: CASSPSQVGRGYTF
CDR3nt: TGTGCCAGCAGCCCTAGTCAGGTGGGGCGTGGCTACACCTTC

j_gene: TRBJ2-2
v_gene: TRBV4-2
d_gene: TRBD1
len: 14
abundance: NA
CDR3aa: CASRPDRGTGELFF
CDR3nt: TGTGCCAGCAGGCCCGACAGGGGCACCGGGGAGCTGTTTTTT

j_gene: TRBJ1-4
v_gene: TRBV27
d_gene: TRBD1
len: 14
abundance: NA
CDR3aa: CASSLRGGNEKLFF
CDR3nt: TGTGCCAGCAGTTTACGAGGGGGCAATGAAAAACTGTTTTTT

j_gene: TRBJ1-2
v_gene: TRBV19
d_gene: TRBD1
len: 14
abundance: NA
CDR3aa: CASSTGTVHYGYTF
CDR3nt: TGTGCCAGTAGTACCGGGACAGTGCACTATGGCTACACCTTC

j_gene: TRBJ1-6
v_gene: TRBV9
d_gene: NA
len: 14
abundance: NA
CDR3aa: CASSWGGDNSPLHF
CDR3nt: TGTGCCAGCAGCTGGGGGGGCGATAATTCACCCCTCCACTTT

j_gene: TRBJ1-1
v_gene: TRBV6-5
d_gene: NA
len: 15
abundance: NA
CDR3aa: CASSYWRGAGAEAFF
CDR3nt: TGTGCCAGCAGTTACTGGCGGGGGGCTGGGGCTGAAGCTTTCTTT

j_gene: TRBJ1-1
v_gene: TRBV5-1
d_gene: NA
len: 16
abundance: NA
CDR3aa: CASSLQGHPTDTEAFF
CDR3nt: TGCGCCAGCAGCTTGCAAGGACACCCCACGGACACTGAAGCTTTCTTT

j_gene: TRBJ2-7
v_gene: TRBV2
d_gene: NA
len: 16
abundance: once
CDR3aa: CASSEGRLVHTYEQYF
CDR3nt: TGTGCCAGCAGTGAAGGTCGGCTAGTCCATACCTACGAGCAGTACTTC

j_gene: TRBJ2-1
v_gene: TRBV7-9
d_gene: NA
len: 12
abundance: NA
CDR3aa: CASSGGGNEQFF
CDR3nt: TGTGCCAGCAGCGGGGGCGGGAATGAGCAGTTCTTC

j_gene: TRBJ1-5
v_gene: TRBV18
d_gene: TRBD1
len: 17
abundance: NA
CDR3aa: CASSPAGQGDSNQPQHF
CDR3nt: TGTGCCAGCTCACCCGCGGGACAGGGGGATAGCAATCAGCCCCAGCATTTT

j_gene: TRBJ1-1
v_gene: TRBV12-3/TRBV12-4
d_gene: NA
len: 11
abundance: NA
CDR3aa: CASSDSTEAFF
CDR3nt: TGTGCCAGTTCCGATAGCACTGAAGCTTTCTTT

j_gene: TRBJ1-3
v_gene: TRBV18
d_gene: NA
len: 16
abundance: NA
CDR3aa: CASSPQGVTSGNTIYF
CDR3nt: TGTGCCAGCTCACCACAAGGGGTCACATCTGGAAACACCATATATTTT

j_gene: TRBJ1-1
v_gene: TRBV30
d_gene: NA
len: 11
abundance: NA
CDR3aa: CAWSVGSEAFF
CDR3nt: TGTGCCTGGAGTGTTGGTAGTGAAGCTTTCTTT

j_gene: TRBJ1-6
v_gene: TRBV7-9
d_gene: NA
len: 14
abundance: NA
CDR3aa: CASSVDRPNSPLHF
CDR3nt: TGTGCCAGCAGTGTAGACAGGCCGAATTCACCCCTCCACTTT

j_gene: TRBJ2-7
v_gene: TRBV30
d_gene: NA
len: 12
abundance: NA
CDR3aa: CAWSEVGGEQYF
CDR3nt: TGTGCCTGGAGCGAGGTGGGGGGCGAGCAGTACTTC

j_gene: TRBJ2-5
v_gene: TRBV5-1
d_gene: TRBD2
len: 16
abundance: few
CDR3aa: CASSLRTSSRIETQYF
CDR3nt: TGCGCCAGCAGCCTCCGGACTAGCTCAAGGATAGAGACCCAGTACTTC

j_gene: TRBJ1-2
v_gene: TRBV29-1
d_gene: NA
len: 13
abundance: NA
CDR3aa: CSVEVQGPRGYTF
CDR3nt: TGCAGCGTTGAAGTGCAGGGGCCCAGGGGCTACACCTTC

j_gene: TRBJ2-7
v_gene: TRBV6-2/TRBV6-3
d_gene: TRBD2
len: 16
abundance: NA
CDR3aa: CASSRGGLAVSYEQYF
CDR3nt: TGTGCCAGCAGTCGGGGCGGACTAGCGGTTTCCTACGAGCAGTACTTC

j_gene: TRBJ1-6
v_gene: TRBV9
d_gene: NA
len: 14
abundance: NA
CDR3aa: CASAPSSYNSPLHF
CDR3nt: TGTGCCAGCGCCCCCAGCTCCTATAATTCACCCCTCCACTTT

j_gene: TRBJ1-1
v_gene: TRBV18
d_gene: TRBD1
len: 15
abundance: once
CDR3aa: CASSLLGGLNTEAFF
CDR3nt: TGTGCCAGCTCTCTCTTAGGGGGCCTGAACACTGAAGCTTTCTTT

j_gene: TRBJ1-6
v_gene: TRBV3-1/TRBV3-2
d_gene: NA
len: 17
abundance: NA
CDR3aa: CASSQDSASSYNSPLHF
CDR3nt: TGTGCCAGCAGCCAAGATTCCGCCAGCTCCTATAATTCACCCCTCCACTTT

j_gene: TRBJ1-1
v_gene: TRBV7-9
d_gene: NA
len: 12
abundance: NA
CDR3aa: CASRAIRGGAFF
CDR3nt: TGTGCCAGCAGGGCAATCCGGGGGGGAGCTTTCTTT

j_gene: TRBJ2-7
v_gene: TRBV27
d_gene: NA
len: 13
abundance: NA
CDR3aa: CASSLLPTDEQYF
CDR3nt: TGTGCCAGCTCCCTACTTCCTACGGACGAGCAGTACTTC

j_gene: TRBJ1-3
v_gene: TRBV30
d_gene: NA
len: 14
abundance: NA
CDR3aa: CAFKPTGTGNTIYF
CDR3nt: TGTGCCTTCAAACCAACAGGTACTGGAAACACCATATATTTT

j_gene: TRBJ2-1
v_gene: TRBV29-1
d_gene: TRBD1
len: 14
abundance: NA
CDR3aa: CSVADLAGGDEQFF
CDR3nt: TGCAGCGTTGCGGATTTGGCAGGGGGCGATGAGCAGTTCTTC

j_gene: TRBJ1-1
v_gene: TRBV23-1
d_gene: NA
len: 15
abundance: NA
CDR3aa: CASSHKMGLNTEAFF
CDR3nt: TGCGCCAGCAGCCATAAAATGGGCTTGAACACTGAAGCTTTCTTT

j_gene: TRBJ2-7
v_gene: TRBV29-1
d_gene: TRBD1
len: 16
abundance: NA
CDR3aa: CSVGGDRGPGVSEQYF
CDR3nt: TGCAGCGTTGGGGGGGACAGGGGTCCCGGTGTGAGTGAGCAGTACTTC

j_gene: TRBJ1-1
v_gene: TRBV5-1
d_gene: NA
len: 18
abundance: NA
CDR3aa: CASSLSVSDSVIWSEAFF
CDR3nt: TGCGCCAGCAGCTTGTCGGTCTCTGATTCCGTAATCTGGTCTGAAGCTTTCTTT

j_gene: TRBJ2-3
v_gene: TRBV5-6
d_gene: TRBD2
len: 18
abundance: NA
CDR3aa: CASSFGLAGESTQYTQYF
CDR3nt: TGTGCCAGCAGCTTCGGGCTAGCGGGGGAGTCCACCCAATATACGCAGTATTTT

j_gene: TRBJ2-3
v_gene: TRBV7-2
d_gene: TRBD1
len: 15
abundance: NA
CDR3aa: CASSFWQGAEDTQYF
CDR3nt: TGTGCCAGCAGCTTTTGGCAGGGGGCGGAAGATACGCAGTATTTT

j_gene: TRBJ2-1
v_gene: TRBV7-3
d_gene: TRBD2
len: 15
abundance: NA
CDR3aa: CASSLISGGRNEQFF
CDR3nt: TGTGCCAGCAGCTTAATCAGCGGGGGGCGCAATGAGCAGTTCTTC